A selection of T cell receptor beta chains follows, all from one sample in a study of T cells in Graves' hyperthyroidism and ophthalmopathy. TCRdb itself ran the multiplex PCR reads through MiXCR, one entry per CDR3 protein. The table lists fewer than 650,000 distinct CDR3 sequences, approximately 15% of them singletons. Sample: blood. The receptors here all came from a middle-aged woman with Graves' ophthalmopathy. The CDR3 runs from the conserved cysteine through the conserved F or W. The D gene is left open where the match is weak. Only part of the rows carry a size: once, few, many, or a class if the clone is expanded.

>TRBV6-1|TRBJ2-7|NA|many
CASSGNRAGEQYF
TGTGCCAGCAGTGGAAACAGGGCGGGCGAGCAGTACTTC
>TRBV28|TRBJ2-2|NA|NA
CASSPSGWQGGELFF
TGTGCCAGCAGTCCTTCTGGGTGGCAAGGGGGGGAGCTGTTTTTT
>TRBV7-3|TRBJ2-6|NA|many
CASSPWDSGANVLTF
TGTGCCAGCAGCCCTTGGGATTCTGGGGCCAACGTCCTGACTTTC
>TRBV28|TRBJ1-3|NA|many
CASSEEGSGNTIYF
TGTGCCAGCAGTGAGGAGGGCTCTGGAAACACCATATATTTT
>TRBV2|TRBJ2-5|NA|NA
CASRTGSSETQYF
TGTGCCAGCCGTACCGGGTCGTCGGAGACCCAGTACTTC
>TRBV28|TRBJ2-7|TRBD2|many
CASSFSGGPGEQYF
TGTGCCAGCAGTTTCTCGGGAGGGCCTGGGGAGCAGTACTTC
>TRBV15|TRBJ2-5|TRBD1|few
CATSSPGQYQETQYF
TGTGCCACCAGCAGCCCGGGACAGTACCAAGAGACCCAGTACTTC
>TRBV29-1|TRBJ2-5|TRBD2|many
CSVEVSYGTSGRSGETQYF
TGCAGCGTTGAAGTCTCGTATGGGACTAGCGGGAGGAGTGGAGAGACCCAGTACTTC
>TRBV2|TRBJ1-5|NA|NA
CASSEEGLIQPQHF
TGTGCCAGCAGTGAAGAGGGTTTAATTCAGCCCCAGCATTTT
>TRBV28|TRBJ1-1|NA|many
CASSQAWGATEAFF
TGTGCCAGCAGTCAAGCTTGGGGGGCCACTGAAGCTTTCTTT
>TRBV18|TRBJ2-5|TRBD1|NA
CASSPRDRIQETQYF
TGTGCCAGCTCACCTCGGGACAGAATTCAAGAGACCCAGTACTTC
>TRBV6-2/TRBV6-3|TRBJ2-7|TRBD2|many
CASSYNPTSPGLTTKKYF
TGTGCCAGCAGTTACAACCCGACTAGCCCGGGTCTAACGACGAAAAAGTACTTC
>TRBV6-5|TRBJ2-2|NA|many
CASSFSSLGGELFF
TGTGCCAGCAGTTTTAGCTCTCTTGGCGGGGAGCTGTTTTTT
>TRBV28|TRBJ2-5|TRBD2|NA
CASSTLPGGPGEETQYF
TGTGCCAGCTCCACCTTGCCGGGAGGGCCTGGGGAAGAGACCCAGTACTTC
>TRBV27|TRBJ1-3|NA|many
CASSLSVGGDGGISGNTIYF
TGTGCCAGCAGTTTATCAGTTGGAGGGGACGGAGGAATTTCTGGAAACACCATATATTTT
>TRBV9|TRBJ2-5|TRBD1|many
CASSLGTGGRETQYF
TGTGCCAGCAGCCTAGGGACAGGGGGCAGGGAGACCCAGTACTTC
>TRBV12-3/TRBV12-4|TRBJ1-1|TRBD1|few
CASSRQGIKNTEAFF
TGTGCCAGCAGTAGACAGGGGATCAAGAACACTGAAGCTTTCTTT
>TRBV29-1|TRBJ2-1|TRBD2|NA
CSVTFPSGSYNEQFF
TGCAGCGTTACTTTTCCTAGCGGGTCCTACAATGAGCAGTTCTTC
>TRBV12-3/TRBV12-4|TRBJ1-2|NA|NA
CASRAGQDGYTF
TGTGCCAGCAGAGCAGGGCAGGATGGCTACACCTTC
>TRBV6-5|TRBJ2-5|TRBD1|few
CASSYPRGPGPETQYF
TGTGCCAGCAGTTACCCCAGGGGGCCGGGGCCAGAGACCCAGTACTTC